This T cell receptor beta chain was identified during a study of T cell responses to AZD1222 COVID-19 vaccine. Broader study findings: Spike-wide vaccine-associated CD4 TCRs dominated at 160-218 and 743-854. After two AZD1222 doses, spike-specific TCR breadth and depth rose versus day 0.

Sequencing used immunoSEQ multiplex PCR; TCRdb keeps in-frame clones, though not all of them. The sample records under 100,000 clones, over 90% being singletons. A word on this clone: Its antigen is not known.

The CDR3 has 14 amino acids. The V gene's germline CDR1 is SGHDN and CDR2 FVKESK. V lost 3 bases to trimming and J lost 8 bases; unmatched junction nucleotides: 5. Sequencing was performed on peripheral blood, taken on day 0 of AZD1222 vaccination. The TCR originated in an adult in good health. J is TRBJ1-4 and V is TRBV14, with TRBD1 identical over 8 bases. The CDR3 protein is CASSHDRGSEKLFF. The CDR3 DNA sequence: TGTGCCAGCAGCCATGACAGGGGCTCCGAAAAACTGTTTTTT.